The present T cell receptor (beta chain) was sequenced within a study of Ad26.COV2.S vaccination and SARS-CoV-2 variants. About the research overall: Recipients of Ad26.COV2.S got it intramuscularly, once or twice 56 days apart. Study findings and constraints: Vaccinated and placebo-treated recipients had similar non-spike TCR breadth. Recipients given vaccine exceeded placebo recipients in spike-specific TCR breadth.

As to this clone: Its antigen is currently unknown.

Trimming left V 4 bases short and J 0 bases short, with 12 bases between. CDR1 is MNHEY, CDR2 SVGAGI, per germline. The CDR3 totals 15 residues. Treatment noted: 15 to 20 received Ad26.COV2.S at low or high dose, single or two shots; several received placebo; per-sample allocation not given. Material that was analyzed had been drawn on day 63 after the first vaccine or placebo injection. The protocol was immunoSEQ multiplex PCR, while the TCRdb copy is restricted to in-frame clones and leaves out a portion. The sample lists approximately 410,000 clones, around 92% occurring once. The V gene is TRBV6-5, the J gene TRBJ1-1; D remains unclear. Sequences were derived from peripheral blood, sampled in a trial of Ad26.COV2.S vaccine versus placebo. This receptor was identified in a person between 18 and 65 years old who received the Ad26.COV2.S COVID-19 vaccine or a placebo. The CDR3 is CASSSLTRLNTEAFF. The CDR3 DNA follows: TGTGCCAGCAGTTCCCTCACTCGGCTGAACACTGAAGCTTTCTTT.